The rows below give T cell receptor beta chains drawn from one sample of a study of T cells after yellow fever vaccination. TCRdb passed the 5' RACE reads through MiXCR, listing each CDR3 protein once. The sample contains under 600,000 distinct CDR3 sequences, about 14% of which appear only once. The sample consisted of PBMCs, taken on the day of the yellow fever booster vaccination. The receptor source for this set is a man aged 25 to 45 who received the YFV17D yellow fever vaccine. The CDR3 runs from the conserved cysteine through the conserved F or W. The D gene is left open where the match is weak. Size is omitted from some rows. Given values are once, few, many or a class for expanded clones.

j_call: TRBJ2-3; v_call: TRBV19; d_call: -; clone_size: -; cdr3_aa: CASSHTGTDTQYF; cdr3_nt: TGTGCCAGTAGCCATACTGGGACAGATACGCAGTATTTT
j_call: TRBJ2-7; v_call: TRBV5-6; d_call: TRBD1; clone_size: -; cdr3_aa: CASSRGQGNNEQYF; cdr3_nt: TGTGCCAGCAGCCGAGGACAGGGGAACAACGAGCAGTACTTC
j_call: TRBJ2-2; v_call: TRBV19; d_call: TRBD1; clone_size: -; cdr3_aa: CASSKDRDDTGELFF; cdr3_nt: TGTGCCAGTAGCAAGGACAGGGATGACACCGGGGAGCTGTTTTTT
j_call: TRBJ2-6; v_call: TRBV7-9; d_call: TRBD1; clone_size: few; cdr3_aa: CASRMTGDSGANVLTF; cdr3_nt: TGTGCCAGCAGAATGACAGGGGACTCTGGGGCCAACGTCCTGACTTTC
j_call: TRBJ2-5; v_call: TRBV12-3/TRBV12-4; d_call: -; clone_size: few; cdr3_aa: CASSYLRGGREGETQYF; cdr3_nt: TGTGCCAGCAGTTATCTCAGGGGCGGGCGGGAAGGAGAGACCCAGTACTTC
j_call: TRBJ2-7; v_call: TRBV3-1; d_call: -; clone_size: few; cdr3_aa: CASSALGTGEQYF; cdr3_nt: TGTGCCAGCAGCGCCTTAGGGACCGGCGAGCAGTACTTC
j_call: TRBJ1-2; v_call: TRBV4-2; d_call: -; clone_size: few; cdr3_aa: CASSQDGRVAYGYTF; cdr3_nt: TGTGCCAGCAGCCAAGACGGGAGGGTAGCGTATGGCTACACCTTC
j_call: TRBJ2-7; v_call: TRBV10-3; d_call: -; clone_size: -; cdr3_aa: CAISPRDTDTYEQYF; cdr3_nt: TGTGCCATCAGTCCTCGGGACACAGACACCTACGAGCAGTACTTC
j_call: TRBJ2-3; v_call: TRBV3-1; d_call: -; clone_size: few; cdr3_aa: CASSQHFVRGTTDTQYF; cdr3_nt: TGTGCCAGCAGCCAACACTTCGTTAGGGGAACCACAGATACGCAGTATTTT
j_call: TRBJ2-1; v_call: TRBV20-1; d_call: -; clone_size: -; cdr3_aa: CSARDQVGDPRRGNEQFF; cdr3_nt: TGCAGTGCTAGAGATCAAGTCGGCGATCCCAGGCGGGGCAATGAGCAGTTCTTC
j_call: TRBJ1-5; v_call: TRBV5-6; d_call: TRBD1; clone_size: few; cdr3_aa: CASSGQGASQPQHF; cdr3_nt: TGTGCCAGCAGCGGACAGGGGGCTAGTCAGCCCCAGCATTTT
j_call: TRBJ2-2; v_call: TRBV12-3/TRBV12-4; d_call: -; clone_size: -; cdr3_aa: CASSPSTVTGELFF; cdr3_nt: TGTGCCAGCAGTCCTTCGACGGTAACCGGGGAGCTGTTTTTT
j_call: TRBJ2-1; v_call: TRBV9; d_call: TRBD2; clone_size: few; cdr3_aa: CASSVAGGTRDVNEQFF; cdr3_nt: TGTGCCAGCAGCGTAGCGGGGGGGACTAGAGACGTCAATGAGCAGTTCTTC
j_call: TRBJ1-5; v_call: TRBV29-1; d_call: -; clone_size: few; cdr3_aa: CSVSQGSDSNQPQHF; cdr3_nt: TGCAGCGTTTCTCAGGGGTCTGATAGCAATCAGCCCCAGCATTTT
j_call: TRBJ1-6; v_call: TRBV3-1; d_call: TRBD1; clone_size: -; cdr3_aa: CASSSNRGNSPLHF; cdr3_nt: TGTGCCAGCAGCTCAAACAGGGGTAATTCACCCCTCCACTTT
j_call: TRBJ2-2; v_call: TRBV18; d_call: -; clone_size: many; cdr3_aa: CASSARGPTADTGELFF; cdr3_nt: TGTGCCAGCTCAGCGCGGGGGCCGACGGCGGACACCGGGGAGCTGTTTTTT
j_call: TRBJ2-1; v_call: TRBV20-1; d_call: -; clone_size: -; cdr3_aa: CSATRWGVDEQFF; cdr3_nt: TGCAGTGCCACACGGTGGGGCGTAGATGAGCAGTTCTTC
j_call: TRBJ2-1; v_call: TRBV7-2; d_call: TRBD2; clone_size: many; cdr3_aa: CASSLAGGPNEQFF; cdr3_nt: TGTGCCAGCAGCTTAGCGGGAGGGCCTAATGAGCAGTTCTTC
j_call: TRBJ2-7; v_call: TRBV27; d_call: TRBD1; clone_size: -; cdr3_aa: CASSFSGQGARGEQYF; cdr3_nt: TGTGCCAGCAGTTTTTCGGGACAGGGGGCGCGAGGCGAGCAGTACTTC
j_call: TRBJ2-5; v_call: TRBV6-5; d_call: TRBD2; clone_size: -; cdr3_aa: CASSWDYLGETQYF; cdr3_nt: TGTGCCAGCAGTTGGGACTACCTGGGGGAGACCCAGTACTTC
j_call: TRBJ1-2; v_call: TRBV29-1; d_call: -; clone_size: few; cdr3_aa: CSEGDSTF; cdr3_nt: TGCAGCGAGGGGGATTCCACCTTC
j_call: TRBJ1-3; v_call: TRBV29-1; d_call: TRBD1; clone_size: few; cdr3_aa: CSAGTVLENTIYF; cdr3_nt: TGCAGCGCGGGGACAGTCCTCGAGAACACCATATATTTT
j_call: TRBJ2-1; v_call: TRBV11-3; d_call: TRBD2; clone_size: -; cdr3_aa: CASSREGVPPYNEQFF; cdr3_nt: TGTGCCAGCAGCCGGGAGGGAGTCCCCCCCTACAATGAGCAGTTCTTC
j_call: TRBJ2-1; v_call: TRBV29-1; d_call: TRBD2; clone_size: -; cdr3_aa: CSVDSTSGRGNEQFF; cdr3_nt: TGCAGCGTTGATTCCACTAGCGGGAGGGGAAATGAGCAGTTCTTC
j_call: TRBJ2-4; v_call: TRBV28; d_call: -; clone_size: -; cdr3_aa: CASKGGPGIENFLAKNIQYF; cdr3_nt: TGTGCCAGCAAAGGCGGGCCGGGAATTGAGAACTTTCTAGCCAAAAACATTCAGTACTTC
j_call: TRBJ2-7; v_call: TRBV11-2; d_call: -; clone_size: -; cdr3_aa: CASSPTETMYF; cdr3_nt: TGTGCCAGCAGCCCGACAGAGACGATGTACTTC
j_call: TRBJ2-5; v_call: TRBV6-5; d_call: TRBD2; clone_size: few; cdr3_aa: CASSYTELAGTETQYF; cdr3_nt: TGTGCCAGCAGTTACACCGAGTTAGCGGGAACAGAGACCCAGTACTTC
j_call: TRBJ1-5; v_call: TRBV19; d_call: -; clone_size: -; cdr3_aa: CASSIRNQPQHF; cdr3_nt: TGTGCCAGTAGTATTCGCAATCAGCCCCAGCATTTT
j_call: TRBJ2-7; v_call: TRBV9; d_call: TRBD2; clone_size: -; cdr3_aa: CASSPRGGASGLSYEQYF; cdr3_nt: TGTGCCAGCAGCCCCCGGGGGGGGGCTAGCGGTTTGTCCTACGAGCAGTACTTC
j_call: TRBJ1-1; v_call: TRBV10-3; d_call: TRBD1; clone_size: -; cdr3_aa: CAISEKTWTGNTEAFF; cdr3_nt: TGTGCCATCAGTGAGAAGACTTGGACAGGGAACACTGAAGCTTTCTTT
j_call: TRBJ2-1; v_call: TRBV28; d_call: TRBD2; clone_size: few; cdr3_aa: CASSLTSGLLFF; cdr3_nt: TGTGCCAGCAGTTTAACTAGCGGGCTTTTGTTCTTC
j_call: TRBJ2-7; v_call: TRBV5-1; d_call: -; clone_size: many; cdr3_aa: CASSLAIFGGGYEQYF; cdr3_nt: TGCGCCAGCAGCTTGGCCATATTCGGGGGTGGCTACGAGCAGTACTTC
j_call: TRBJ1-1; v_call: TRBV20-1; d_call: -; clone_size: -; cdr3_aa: CSASRGGSLNTEAFF; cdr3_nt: TGCAGTGCTTCACGAGGGGGGTCCTTGAACACTGAAGCTTTCTTT
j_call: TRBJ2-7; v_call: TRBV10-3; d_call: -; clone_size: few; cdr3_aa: CAISESRSYEQYF; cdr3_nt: TGTGCCATCAGTGAGTCGCGTAGCTACGAGCAGTACTTC
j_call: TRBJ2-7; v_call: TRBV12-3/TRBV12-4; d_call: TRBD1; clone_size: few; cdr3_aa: CASSGTGGWQYF; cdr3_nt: TGTGCCAGCAGCGGGACAGGGGGATGGCAGTACTTC
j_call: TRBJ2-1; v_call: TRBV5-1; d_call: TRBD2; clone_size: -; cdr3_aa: CASSLRTSGPGNEQFF; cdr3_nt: TGCGCCAGCAGCCTGCGGACTAGCGGGCCAGGGAATGAGCAGTTCTTC
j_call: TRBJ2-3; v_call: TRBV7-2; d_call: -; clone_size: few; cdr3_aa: CASSAYSAPGDTQYF; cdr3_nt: TGTGCCAGCAGCGCCTATAGCGCCCCGGGGGATACGCAGTATTTT
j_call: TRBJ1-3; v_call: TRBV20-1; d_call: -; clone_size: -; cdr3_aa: CSAIWSGNTIYF; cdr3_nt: TGCAGTGCTATATGGTCTGGAAACACCATATATTTT
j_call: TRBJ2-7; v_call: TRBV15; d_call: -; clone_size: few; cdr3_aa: CATRSAASYEQYF; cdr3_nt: TGTGCCACCAGATCGGCGGCCTCCTACGAGCAGTACTTC
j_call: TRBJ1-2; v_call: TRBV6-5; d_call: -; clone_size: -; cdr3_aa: CASSYSDSPNYGYTF; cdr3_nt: TGTGCCAGCAGTTACAGTGACAGCCCTAACTATGGCTACACCTTC
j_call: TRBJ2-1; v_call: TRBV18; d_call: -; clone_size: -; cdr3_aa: CASSPPGLQSNEQFF; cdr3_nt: TGTGCCAGCTCACCACCGGGACTGCAGTCCAATGAGCAGTTCTTC
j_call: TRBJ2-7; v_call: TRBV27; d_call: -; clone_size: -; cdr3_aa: CASSLSGGDRPYEQYF; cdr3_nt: TGTGCCAGCAGTTTATCCGGGGGAGACAGACCCTACGAGCAGTACTTC
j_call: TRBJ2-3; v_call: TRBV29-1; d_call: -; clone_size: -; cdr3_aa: CSVPRDTGDTQYF; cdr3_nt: TGCAGCGTCCCCCGGGACACGGGGGATACGCAGTATTTT
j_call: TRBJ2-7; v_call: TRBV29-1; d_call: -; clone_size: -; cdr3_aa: CSVERGRGQYF; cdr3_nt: TGCAGCGTTGAGAGGGGACGCGGGCAGTACTTC
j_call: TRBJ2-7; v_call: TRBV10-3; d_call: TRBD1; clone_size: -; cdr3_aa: CAIKPGQDSYEQYF; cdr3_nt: TGTGCCATCAAGCCGGGACAGGACTCCTACGAGCAGTACTTC
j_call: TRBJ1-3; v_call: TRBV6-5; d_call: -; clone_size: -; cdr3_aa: CASTTEGTRHTIYF; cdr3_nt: TGTGCCAGTACAACTGAAGGGACTCGACACACCATATATTTT
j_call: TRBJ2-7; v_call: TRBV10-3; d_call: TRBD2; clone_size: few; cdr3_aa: CAITVGTSGTYEQYF; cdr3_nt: TGTGCCATCACTGTCGGTACTAGCGGAACCTACGAGCAGTACTTC
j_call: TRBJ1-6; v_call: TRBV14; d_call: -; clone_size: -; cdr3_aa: CASSQVERIHF; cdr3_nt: TGTGCCAGCAGCCAAGTCGAGAGGATCCACTTT
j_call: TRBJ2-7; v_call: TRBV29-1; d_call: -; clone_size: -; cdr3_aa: CSVSGHPRYEQYF; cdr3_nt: TGCAGCGTTTCGGGACACCCACGCTACGAGCAGTACTTC